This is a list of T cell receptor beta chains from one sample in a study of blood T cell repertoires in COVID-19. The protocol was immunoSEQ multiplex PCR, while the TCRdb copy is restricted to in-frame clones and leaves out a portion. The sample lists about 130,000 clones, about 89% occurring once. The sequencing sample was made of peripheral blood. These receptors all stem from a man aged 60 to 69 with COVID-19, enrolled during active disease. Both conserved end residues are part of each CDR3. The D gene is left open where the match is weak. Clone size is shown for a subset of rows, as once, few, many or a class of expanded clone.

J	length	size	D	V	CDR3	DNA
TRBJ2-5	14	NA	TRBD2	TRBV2	CASRSFSGVETQYF	TGTGCCAGCAGATCCTTTAGCGGGGTGGAGACCCAGTACTTC
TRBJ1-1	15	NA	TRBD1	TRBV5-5	CASSLDRGLGLEAFF	TGTGCCAGCAGCTTGGACAGGGGGTTGGGACTTGAAGCTTTCTTT
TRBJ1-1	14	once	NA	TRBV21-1	CASSRPGASTEAFF	TGTGCCAGCAGCAGACCAGGCGCTTCCACTGAAGCTTTCTTT
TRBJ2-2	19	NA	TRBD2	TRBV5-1	CASRDAGDMLGWDTGELFF	TGCGCCAGCAGGGACGCGGGGGATATGTTGGGCTGGGACACCGGGGAGCTGTTTTTT
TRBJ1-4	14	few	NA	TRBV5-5	CASSLIATNEKLFF	TGTGCCAGCAGCTTGATAGCAACTAATGAAAAACTGTTTTTT
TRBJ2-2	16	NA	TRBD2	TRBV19	CASSIVGLADTGELFF	TGTGCCAGTAGTATAGTAGGACTAGCGGACACCGGGGAGCTGTTTTTT
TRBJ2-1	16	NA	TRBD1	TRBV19	CASTDPRDRDSNEQFF	TGTGCCAGTACCGATCCCAGGGACAGGGATAGCAATGAGCAGTTCTTC
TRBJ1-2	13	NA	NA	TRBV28	CASTRLGYLGYTF	TGTGCCAGCACCCGACTAGGATATCTTGGCTACACCTTC
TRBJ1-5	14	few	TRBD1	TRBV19	CASKMTGTNQPQHF	TGTGCCAGTAAGATGACAGGGACTAATCAGCCCCAGCATTTT
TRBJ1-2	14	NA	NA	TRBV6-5	CATTKGARGYGYTF	TGTGCCACCACCAAGGGAGCGCGGGGCTATGGCTACACCTTC
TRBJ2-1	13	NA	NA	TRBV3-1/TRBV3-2	CASSQPPGGEQFF	TGTGCCAGCAGCCAGCCCCCGGGTGGTGAGCAGTTCTTC
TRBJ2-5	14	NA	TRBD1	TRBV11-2	CASIPGTGRETQYF	TGTGCCAGCATCCCGGGGACAGGTAGAGAGACCCAGTACTTC
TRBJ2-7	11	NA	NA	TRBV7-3	CASSSKRKEDF	TGTGCCAGCAGCTCAAAGCGAAAGGAGGACTTC
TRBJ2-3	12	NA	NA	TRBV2	CASSEGPSTQYF	TGTGCCAGCAGTGAAGGGCCTTCTACGCAGTATTTT
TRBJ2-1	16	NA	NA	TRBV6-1	CASSELGQGFLYEQFF	TGTGCCAGCAGTGAATTAGGTCAGGGCTTTCTATATGAGCAGTTCTTC
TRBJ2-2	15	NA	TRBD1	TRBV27	CASRRTGGNTGELFF	TGTGCCAGCAGAAGGACAGGGGGCAACACCGGGGAGCTGTTTTTT
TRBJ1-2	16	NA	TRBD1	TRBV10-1	CASSESGQAAAGGYTF	TGCGCCAGCAGTGAGTCGGGACAGGCCGCGGCGGGAGGCTACACCTTC
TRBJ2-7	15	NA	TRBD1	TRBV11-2	CASSLMGTGGYEQYF	TGTGCCAGCAGCTTAATGGGGACAGGGGGCTACGAGCAGTACTTC